This TCR beta chain was documented in a study of cytomegalovirus exposure and HLA in healthy donors. Study-wide context: An earlier analysis identified 120 million or so unique TCR beta sequences in approximately 170 million T cells. Assignment to the Caucasian-associated ancestry cluster applied to around 82% of the 350 to 500 genotyped donors. Overall study findings and caveats: Segments of the TCR beta V type were, in most cases, productive about 87% or about 30% of the time in an earlier analysis.

Between the trimmed V and J ends, which lost 6 bases and 3 bases, there was a span of 14 bases. Germline values: CDR1 SNHLY, CDR2 FYNNEI. The CDR3 loop spans 15 amino acids. Notes on this clone: Its target is not known.

The PCR used 60 Vbeta and 13 Jbeta primers. This table comes from immunoSEQ multiplex PCR, and its TCRdb copy is limited to in-frame clones, with some not included. The sample records approximately 150,000 clones, roughly 74% being singletons. Input material: PBMCs. This receptor was taken from a woman aged 40 to 49 in good health and CMV-seropositive. This rearrangement joins TRBV2 to TRBJ2-2; tentatively, D is TRBD2 (6 bases). The CDR3 DNA is TGTGCCAGCAGCCTCGGGGGTCGCGACACCGGGGAGCTGTTTTTT. Encoded protein: CASSLGGRDTGELFF. Using reference TRBV2 and TRBJ2-2 for the parts outside the CDR3, the full variable domain is EPEVTQTPSHQVTQMGQEVILRCVPISNHLYFYWYRQILGQKVEFLVSFYNNEISEKSEIFDDQFSVERPDGSNFTLKIRSTKLEDSAMYFCASSLGGRDTGELFFGEGSRLTVL.